These 20 T cell receptor beta chains share one sample of origin, sequenced in a study of CD4 T cells in relation to SARS-CoV-2 and coronaviruses. Sequencing was performed with immunoSEQ multiplex PCR; in TCRdb, only in-frame clones are kept and a portion is missing. The sample has about 36,000 clones; about 80% are singletons. These receptors have no identified antigens. The sequencing sample was made of memory CD4+ T cells from PBMCs, cultured in vitro. These receptors were collected from an adult with COVID-19.

The chain employs TRBV19 and TRBJ2-7; D gene uncertain. The ends were cut back, 4 bases at V and 4 bases at J, with 14 bases in the middle. From germline, CDR1 is LNHDA and CDR2 SQIVND (reference sequence). This CDR3 has 14 amino acids. The CDR3 is CASSTPWVEYEQYF. Here the CDR3 DNA reads TGTGCCAGTAGTACCCCCTGGGTGGAGTACGAGCAGTACTTC. Based on the CDR3 plus reference TRBV19 and TRBJ2-7, the full variable domain is DGGITQSPKYLFRKEGQNVTLSCEQNLNHDAMYWYRQDPGQGLRLIYYSQIVNDFQKGDIAEGYSVSREKKESFPLTVTSAQKNPTAFYLCASSTPWVEYEQYFGPGTRLTVT.

This chain uses TRBV5-8 with TRBJ2-1, with TRBD1 matching over 10 bases. The CDR3 sequence is 15 residues long. V shed 1 base and J 5 bases; nucleotides not matched to a gene: 3. Germline V gene sequence: CDR1 SGHTS, CDR2 YDEGEE. In DNA form, the CDR3 reads TGTGCCAGCAGCTTGACCGGGACAGGGGACAATGAGCAGTTCTTC. This sequence encodes CASSLTGTGDNEQFF.

This chain's CDR3 is CATSDLPFGANYGYTF. The CDR3 DNA sequence: TGTGCCACCAGTGATTTGCCCTTCGGAGCTAACTATGGCTACACCTTC. The chain couples TRBV24-1 to TRBJ1-2; D is ambiguous. Per germline, CDR1 KGHDR and CDR2 SFDVKD. This CDR3 contains 16 residues. V lost 0 bases and J 0 bases, leaving 10 bases between the germline ends.

The V and J genes are TRBV30 and TRBJ1-2; D remains unclear. The CDR3 length is 12 residues. V was clipped by 0 bases and J by 4 bases, with 6 bases between them. Looked up from germline, CDR1 is GTSNPN and CDR2 is SVGIG (reference sequence). In DNA, the CDR3 is TGTGCCTGGAGTGTCGGGATCTATGGCTACACCTTC. Amino acid sequence: CAWSVGIYGYTF.

The chain recombines TRBV18 with TRBJ2-3; 8 bases match TRBD2. The germline gives CDR1 KGHSH, CDR2 LQKENI. This CDR3 comprises 18 residues. J was trimmed by 0 bases and V by 4 bases; bases with no gene match: 12. The CDR3 reads CASSLQIQASGSTDTQYF. CDR3 nucleotide sequence: TGTGCCAGCTCACTCCAAATACAGGCTAGCGGGAGCACAGATACGCAGTATTTT. The whole variable domain, filled in from reference TRBV18 and TRBJ2-3, reads NAGVMQNPRHLVRRRGQEARLRCSPMKGHSHVYWYRQLPEEGLKFMVYLQKENIIDESGMPKERFSAEFPKEGPSILRIQQVVRGDSAAYFCASSLQIQASGSTDTQYFGPGTRLTVL.

The rearrangement links TRBV7-9 to TRBJ2-3, with D unresolved. Germline V gene sequence: CDR1 SEHNR, CDR2 FQNEAQ (reference sequence). The CDR3 is made up of 13 amino acids. The ends were cut back, 5 bases at V and 2 bases at J, with 8 bases in the middle. The CDR3 sequence: CASSAPATDTQYF. CDR3 DNA: TGTGCCAGCAGCGCCCCCGCCACAGATACGCAGTATTTT.

The chain joins TRBV4-1 to TRBJ2-5, with D hard to call. V lost 0 bases, J lost 5 bases, and 16 bases lay in between. Germline CDR1 MGHRA, CDR2 YSYEKL. CDR3 length equals 16 residues. The CDR3 coding sequence is TGCGCCAGCAGCCAAGATCACGGGCCCGACGGGGAGACCCAGTACTTC. Amino acid sequence: CASSQDHGPDGETQYF.

Remarks on this clone: The germline gene is not matched at one end of the junction; a read error may be the cause. This rearrangement joins TRBV3-1 (or the pseudogene TRBV3-2) to TRBJ1-2; a possible D gene is TRBD1 (5 bases). This CDR3 contains 12 residues. Germline V gene sequence: CDR1 LGHDT, CDR2 YNNKEL (reference sequence). The chain's CDR3 is CASTQGRGGYTF. The CDR3 DNA sequence: TGTGCCAGCACCCAAGGGAGGGGCGGCTACACCTTC.

A word on this clone: Germline and junction disagree at one end, which may indicate a read error. The chain has TRBV28 and TRBJ2-1; 16 bases agree with TRBD2. The CDR3 totals 16 residues. The germline CDR1 and CDR2 sequences are MDHEN and SYDVKM. CDR3 nucleotide sequence: TGTGCCAGCAGTACTCTCGGGACTAGCGGGAGGGTCAAACCGGTCTTC. Translating gives CASSTLGTSGRVKPVF.

The CDR3 loop reads CASSQGTSDLQETQYF. Here the CDR3 DNA reads TGTGCCAGCAGCCAGGGGACTAGCGACCTCCAAGAGACCCAGTACTTC. The chain joins TRBV4-2 to TRBJ2-5; 10 bases agree with TRBD2. This CDR3 comprises 16 residues. Germline V lookup: CDR1 LGHNA, CDR2 YNFKEQ. V gave up 3 bases and J gave up 1 base; unmatched junction bases: 5.

J is TRBJ2-7 and V is TRBV4-2; D is possibly TRBD2 (6 bases). The CDR3 length is 15 residues. In germline, CDR1 is LGHNA, CDR2 YNFKEQ. Deletions cut 2 bases from V and 4 bases from J, with 15 bases between. DNA of the CDR3: TGTGCCAGCAGCCAACTGCCGGGACTTACATACGAGCAGTACTTC. Amino acids: CASSQLPGLTYEQYF.

This clone was detected a few times. V and J are TRBV10-3 and TRBJ2-1; D might be TRBD2 (6 bases). The V end lost 11 bases, the J end lost 4 bases, and 15 bases lay between the germline ends. The CDR3 totals 13 residues. Germline CDR1 and CDR2: ENHRY and SYGVKD. Here the CDR3 DNA reads TGTGCCGCAACTGGGACTGAGTACAATGAGCAGTTCTTC. Its protein product is CAATGTEYNEQFF.

This clone was seen only a few times. V is TRBV5-1 and J is TRBJ2-7; D call uncertain. The CDR3 contains 14 residues. Germline CDR1 and CDR2: SGHRS and YFSETQ. The ends were cut back, 0 bases at V and 3 bases at J, with 10 bases in the middle. CDR3 nucleotides: TGCGCCAGCAGCTTGGGAGGCATACTCTACGAGCAGTACTTC. Encoded protein: CASSLGGILYEQYF.

The chain couples TRBV7-8 to TRBJ1-2; D not resolved. V was cut by 1 base and J by 4 bases, with 13 bases left in between. Germline values: CDR1 SGHVS, CDR2 FQNEAQ. This CDR3 comprises 15 residues. The CDR3 nucleotides read TGTGCCAGCAGCTTAGATATAGGCGGCGGCTATGGCTACACCTTC. It yields the protein CASSLDIGGGYGYTF. The whole variable domain, remainder taken from reference TRBV7-8 and TRBJ1-2, is GAGVSQSPRYKVAKRGQDVALRCDPISGHVSLFWYQQALGQGPEFLTYFQNEAQLDKSGLPSDRFFAERPEGSVSTLKIQRTQQEDSAVYLCASSLDIGGGYGYTFGSGTRLTVV.

J is TRBJ2-1 and V is TRBV3-1 (or the pseudogene TRBV3-2); TRBD2 matches 11 bases. CDR3 length: 17 amino acids. CDR1 LGHDT and CDR2 YNNKEL come from the germline V gene (reference sequence). Trimming at V came to 1 base and at J to 7 bases, leaving 9 bases not matched to a gene. The CDR3 DNA sequence: TGTGCCAGCAGCCAAGGGACTAGCGGGTGGAGTAGTAATGAGCAGTTCTTC. It yields the protein CASSQGTSGWSSNEQFF.

The V and J genes are TRBV4-2 and TRBJ2-1, with D possibly matching TRBD2 (5 bases). Germline CDR1 and CDR2: LGHNA and YNFKEQ. The CDR3 has 16 amino acids. Trimming removed 0 bases at V and 2 bases at J, with 11 bases between. The CDR3 protein is CASSQDGQAAYNEQFF. The CDR3 DNA follows: TGTGCCAGCAGCCAAGATGGCCAAGCGGCCTACAATGAGCAGTTCTTC.

CDR3 in amino acids: CASSAQVPQGEAFF. CDR3 nucleotides: TGTGCCAGCAGCGCCCAGGTCCCGCAGGGTGAAGCTTTCTTT. This chain uses TRBV13 with TRBJ1-1; D might be TRBD1 (5 bases). CDR3 size: 14 residues. Germline V gene lookup returns CDR1 PRHDT and CDR2 FYEKMQ (reference sequence). Trimming left V 5 bases short and J 7 bases short, with 17 bases between. The whole variable domain, remainder taken from reference TRBV13 and TRBJ1-1, is AAGVIQSPRHLIKEKRETATLKCYPIPRHDTVYWYQQGPGQDPQFLISFYEKMQSDKGSIPDRFSAQQFSDYHSELNMSSLELGDSALYFCASSAQVPQGEAFFGQGTRLTVV.

The chain joins TRBV27 to TRBJ2-5; 11 nucleotides align to TRBD2. Germline assignment: CDR1 MNHEY and CDR2 SMNVEV (reference sequence). After removal of 6 bases from V and 5 bases from J, the junction contained 8 bases not matched to a gene. The CDR3 sequence is 15 residues long. The CDR3 loop is CASRGLAEGLETQYF. DNA for the CDR3: TGTGCCAGCAGGGGACTAGCGGAGGGGTTGGAGACCCAGTACTTC.

The genes are TRBV15 and TRBJ2-1, with D perhaps given as TRBD1 or TRBD2 (5 bases each). With 8 bases removed from V and 0 bases from J, the gap between germline ends came to 14 bases. The CDR3 runs 15 residues. Germline V lookup: CDR1 LNHNV, CDR2 YYDKDF (reference sequence). The CDR3 DNA sequence: TGTGCCACCGGACAAGGGGAGCGCTCCTACAATGAGCAGTTCTTC. Its protein product is CATGQGERSYNEQFF.

V is TRBV7-6 and J is TRBJ2-1, with 11 bases identical to TRBD2. The CDR3 totals 17 residues. The ends lost 5 bases at V and 5 bases at J; junction bases unmatched: 11. Germline-derived CDR1 and CDR2 are SGHVS and FNYEAQ. CDR3 amino acids: CASSPRTGTSGHNEQFF. The CDR3 coding sequence is TGTGCCAGCAGCCCCCGAACCGGGACTAGCGGACACAATGAGCAGTTCTTC.